The 16 T cell receptor beta chains given below trace back to one sample, sequenced in a study of blood T cell repertoires in COVID-19. Measured with immunoSEQ multiplex PCR; TCRdb has only the in-frame clones, and not every one. The sample contains tens of thousands of clones, less than 85% of which appear only once. The sequencing input was peripheral blood. These receptors were taken from a man in his forties or fifties with acute or convalescent COVID-19.

This chain connects TRBV30 to TRBJ2-2; the match to TRBD2 covers 10 bases. Germline V gene sequence: CDR1 GTSNPN, CDR2 SVGIG (reference sequence). This CDR3 is 16 amino acids long. The trim removed 1 base at V and 4 bases at J, leaving 6 bases unmatched. The CDR3 protein is CAWSGQLAGITGELFF. CDR3 bases: TGTGCCTGGAGTGGACAACTAGCGGGAATCACCGGGGAGCTGTTTTTT.

The chain joins TRBV4-1 to TRBJ1-2, with 7 positions matching TRBD1. The V gene's germline CDR1 is MGHRA and CDR2 YSYEKL. V gave up 6 bases and J gave up 1 base; unmatched junction bases: 5. The CDR3 has 14 amino acids. As DNA, the CDR3 is TGCGCCAGCAGGCCGACAGGGAGTAACTATGGCTACACCTTC. The encoded protein is CASRPTGSNYGYTF.

The V call is TRBV18, the J call TRBJ1-4, with D tentatively TRBD1 (6 bases). V lost 1 base, J lost 5 bases, and 11 bases lay in between. Germline-derived CDR1 and CDR2 are KGHSH and LQKENI. This CDR3 contains 15 residues. The CDR3 spells CASSPQEQGNEKLFF. CDR3 sequence (DNA): TGTGCCAGCTCACCACAAGAGCAGGGGAATGAAAAACTGTTTTTT.

This clone was observed a single time. The chain recombines TRBV28 with TRBJ2-7, with 9 bases fitting TRBD2. The CDR3 consists of 16 residues. Germline V gene lookup returns CDR1 MDHEN and CDR2 SYDVKM. With V trimmed by 2 bases and J by 0 bases, 5 bases remained unmatched. The chain's CDR3 is CASSLLPTSGSYEQYF. The CDR3 DNA is TGTGCCAGCAGTTTACTCCCGACTAGCGGCTCCTACGAGCAGTACTTC.

The sample holds a few counts of this clone. The J gene is TRBJ1-1, the V gene TRBV18; D unclear. Germline V gene sequence: CDR1 KGHSH, CDR2 LQKENI. The CDR3 spans 13 residues. V was cut by 2 bases and J by 1 base, with 5 bases left in between. This chain's CDR3 is CASSPNRNTEAFF. CDR3 DNA sequence: TGTGCCAGCTCACCAAATCGGAACACTGAAGCTTTCTTT.

The CDR3 protein is CASSSYRGYTEAFF. For the CDR3, the DNA is TGTGCCAGCAGCTCCTACAGGGGGTACACTGAAGCTTTCTTT. The rearrangement links TRBV7-9 to TRBJ1-1, with TRBD1 matching 8 bases. V lost 4 bases, J lost 3 bases, and 4 bases stayed unmatched. The CDR3 extends over 14 amino acids. Germline lookup yields CDR1 SEHNR and CDR2 FQNEAQ (reference sequence).

This sequence joins TRBV7-3 and TRBJ2-2; 12 bases are shared with TRBD2. This CDR3 has 15 residues. J was trimmed by 6 bases and V by 6 bases; bases with no gene match: 5. Per the germline V gene, CDR1 is SGHTA and CDR2 is FQGTGA. CDR3 amino acids: CASSWTSGKAGELFF. CDR3 bases: TGTGCCAGCAGTTGGACTAGCGGGAAGGCCGGGGAGCTGTTTTTT. The variable domain in full, completed from reference TRBV7-3 and TRBJ2-2, reads GAGVSQTPSNKVTEKGKYVELRCDPISGHTALYWYRQSLGQGPEFLIYFQGTGAADDSGLPNDRFFAVRPEGSVSTLKIQRTERGDSAVYLCASSWTSGKAGELFFGEGSRLTVL.

The chain uses TRBV19 and TRBJ2-7; 8 bases align to TRBD1. The CDR3 runs to 14 residues. V was clipped by 5 bases and J by 3 bases; unmatched bases: 6. Per germline, CDR1 LNHDA and CDR2 SQIVND (reference sequence). DNA for the CDR3: TGTGCCAGTAGTCAGGGGACAGGAGACTACGAGCAGTACTTC. Amino acids: CASSQGTGDYEQYF.

V usage is TRBV28 and J usage is TRBJ2-5, with 11 bases matching TRBD2. Germline V gene lookup returns CDR1 MDHEN and CDR2 SYDVKM. The CDR3 totals 16 residues. The ends lost 2 bases at V and 4 bases at J; junction bases unmatched: 6. The CDR3 is CASSLTSGSISETQYF. The CDR3 DNA sequence: TGTGCCAGCAGTTTAACTAGCGGGAGCATCTCAGAGACCCAGTACTTC.

The chain uses TRBV4-2 and TRBJ1-4, with 7 bases matching TRBD1. The V and J ends lost 0 bases and 8 bases, in that order; junction bases with no gene match: 9. In germline, CDR1 is LGHNA, CDR2 YNFKEQ. The CDR3 is made up of 16 amino acids. Here the CDR3 reads CASSQELGRGNEKLFF. CDR3 nucleotide sequence: TGTGCCAGCAGCCAAGAATTGGGCAGGGGGAACGAAAAACTGTTTTTT.

The CDR3 is CASSYDRERIEQFF. The CDR3 DNA reads as TGTGCCAGCAGTTACGACAGGGAACGGATTGAGCAGTTCTTC. The rearrangement links TRBV6-5 to TRBJ2-1; 7 positions match TRBD1. The CDR3 spans 14 residues. Germline CDR1 and CDR2: MNHEY and SVGAGI. V was pared by 2 bases and J by 9 bases, with 7 bases of the junction left unmatched.

As for this clone: Additional DNA sequences in this sample encode the identical CDR3. The DNA of the CDR3 is TGTGCCAGCAGCGTTGTCGGGGGGGCAGATACGCAGTATTTT. Translating gives CASSVVGGADTQYF. V gene TRBV9 combines with J gene TRBJ2-3; 8 positions agree with TRBD2. The CDR3 totals 14 residues. Trimming cost V 2 bases and J 4 bases; bases outside gene matches: 3. Germline V CDR1 and CDR2: SGDLS, YYNGEE.

This chain uses TRBV6-5 with TRBJ1-1; 7 bases map to TRBD1. CDR3 length: 14 amino acids. The V segment lost 7 bases and the J segment 1 base; nucleotides outside the gene matches: 6. Germline CDR1 MNHEY, CDR2 SVGAGI. Here the CDR3 DNA reads TGTGCCAGCAACCCGGGACAGAGGAACACTGAAGCTTTCTTT. Translating it yields CASNPGQRNTEAFF.

CDR3 in DNA: TGTGCCAGCAGCCCCGAAAGGGGGTCGACCTATAATTCACCCCTCCACTTT. It encodes CASSPERGSTYNSPLHF. The chain couples TRBV3-1 (or the pseudogene TRBV3-2) to TRBJ1-6, with D possibly matching TRBD1 (6 bases). This CDR3 region has 17 residues. Trimming shortened V by 4 bases and J by 2 bases, and 15 bases separated the two germline ends. The germline gives CDR1 LGHDT, CDR2 YNNKEL (reference sequence).

J is TRBJ2-2 and V is TRBV2; 8 bases line up with TRBD1. This CDR3 comprises 15 residues. The germline CDR1 and CDR2 sequences are SNHLY and FYNNEI. With 1 base clipped from V and 5 bases from J, the junction kept 3 bases outside the gene matches. The CDR3 region is CASSEGQGSTGELFF. The CDR3 DNA reads TGTGCCAGCAGTGAAGGACAGGGGAGTACCGGGGAGCTGTTTTTT.

The chain joins TRBV5-1 to TRBJ2-7; 10 bases line up with TRBD1. The CDR3 covers 14 residues. The junction had 1 base not matched to a gene; V was cut back by 3 bases and J by 1 base. The germline gives CDR1 SGHRS, CDR2 YFSETQ. The CDR3 loop reads CASSWTGGSYEQYF. Here the CDR3 DNA reads TGCGCCAGCAGCTGGACAGGGGGTTCCTACGAGCAGTACTTC.